Reported below is one T cell receptor (beta chain). The sample is drawn from a study of blood T cell repertoires in COVID-19. About the research overall: Samples of COVID-19 (acute and convalescent) were obtained from the United States, Italy and Spain. Nucleic acid was either cDNA or gDNA, and it came from T cells, B-cell-depleted T cells, or PBMCs.

Original data processing: Reference gene primers were amplified, and this amplification served to estimate nucleated cell counts. This table comes from immunoSEQ multiplex PCR, and its TCRdb copy is limited to in-frame clones, with some not included. V, J and clone size were drawn from that table, and D and trimming were deduced from the DNA. The sample contains over 50,000 clones, 85% to 90% of which appear only once. J was trimmed by 7 bases and V by 8 bases; bases with no gene match: 12. The CDR3 contains 15 residues. Germline loops: CDR1 MDHEN, CDR2 SYDVKM. The rearrangement links TRBV28 to TRBJ2-2, with TRBD1 identical over 8 bases. Input material: peripheral blood. The clonotype originates from a human donor in a cohort sampled during active COVID-19. The CDR3 DNA reads as TGTGCCAGCCGAATGCCCAGGGGGCAGGGCGGGGAGCTGTTTTTT. Encoded protein: CASRMPRGQGGELFF.